The present entry profiles one T cell receptor beta chain with its context. In the source study's methods: It was from reference gene primer amplification that nucleated cell counts were estimated. Using immunoSEQ multiplex PCR, the repertoire was profiled, and TCRdb retains in-frame clones only, with some absent. V and J calls and clone size follow that table, whereas D and trimming were derived from the DNA. The table shows 150,000 to 200,000 clones, with about 88% occurring only once. The sample belongs to a study of blood T cell repertoires in COVID-19. Study-level information: The samples span acute and convalescent COVID-19 from the United States, Italy and Spain. PBMCs, B-cell-depleted T cells, or T cells were the source of the cDNA or gDNA that made up the material.

CDR3 length equals 14 residues. With 5 bases clipped from V and 7 bases from J, the junction kept 6 bases outside the gene matches. Germline CDR1 and CDR2: PRHDT and FYEKMQ (reference sequence). The sequence was obtained from a woman aged 35 to 49 with acute COVID-19. The chain couples TRBV13 to TRBJ2-1, with 9 bases lining up with TRBD1. Sequenced material: PBMCs or T cells enriched from blood (not recorded which). The CDR3 reads CASSLGQGWNEQFF. DNA of the CDR3: TGTGCCAGCAGCCTTGGACAGGGGTGGAATGAGCAGTTCTTC.